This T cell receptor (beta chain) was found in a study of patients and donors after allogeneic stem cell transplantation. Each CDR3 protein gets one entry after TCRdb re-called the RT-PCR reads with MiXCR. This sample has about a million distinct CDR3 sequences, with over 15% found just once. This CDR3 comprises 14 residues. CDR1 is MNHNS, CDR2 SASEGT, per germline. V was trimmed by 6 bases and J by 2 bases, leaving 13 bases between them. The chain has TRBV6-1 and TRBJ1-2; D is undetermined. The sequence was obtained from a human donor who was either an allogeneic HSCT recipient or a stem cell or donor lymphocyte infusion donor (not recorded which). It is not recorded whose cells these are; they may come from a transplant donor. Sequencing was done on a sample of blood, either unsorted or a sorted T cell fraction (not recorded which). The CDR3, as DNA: TGTGCCAGCAGACGAGACATCCTAAACTATGGCTACACCTTC. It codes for CASRRDILNYGYTF.